This record concerns one TCR beta chain sequence. The antigen is undetermined. The sample originates from a study of monozygotic twins with inflammatory bowel disease. TCRdb re-called the 5' RACE reads and gives one entry per CDR3 protein, without DNA. This table lists about 330,000 distinct CDR3 sequences. Germline lookup yields CDR1 LGHNA and CDR2 YSLEER. The CDR3 spans 20 residues. Notes on the study in general: Support was absent for any single strong signal or clonotype linked to IBD.

The sequence was collected from a human donor with ulcerative colitis or Crohn's disease, or a healthy co-twin of an affected twin (not recorded which). The material sequenced was blood. V usage is TRBV4-3 and J usage is TRBJ2-6; TCRdb picks TRBD2, but there is no DNA to check that call. The CDR3 region is CASSQVVQRGVGSGANVLTF.